This T cell receptor (beta chain) came from a study of radiotherapy plus CTLA-4 blockade in lung cancer. Whole-study context: Objective responses were documented in around 19% of patients, with disease control in roughly 33%.

Chemo-refractory metastatic non-small-cell lung cancer patients were treated with focal radiation plus CTLA-4 blockade with ipilimumab. This clone was seen just once. Its antigen is currently unknown. Regarding the study as a whole: Following radiotherapy plus ipilimumab, tumor-derived TCR clones expanded in the blood. Reported findings show early blood T cell clone dynamics, with interferon-beta, best predicted response.

Germline V gene sequence: CDR1 MNHNS, CDR2 SASEGT. This CDR3 contains 15 residues. V was pared by 4 bases and J by 5 bases, with 7 bases of the junction left unmatched. Sequencing was performed with immunoSEQ multiplex PCR; in TCRdb, only in-frame clones are kept and a portion is missing. The sample records 85,000 to 100,000 clones, around 84% being singletons. The source was peripheral blood, collected from a patient treated with radiotherapy plus ipilimumab. V gene TRBV6-1 combines with J gene TRBJ2-3, with 9 nucleotides matching TRBD1. The clonotype originates from a human donor with non-small cell lung cancer that progressed on radiotherapy plus ipilimumab. The CDR3 loop is CASSASGTGLDTQYF. CDR3 DNA: TGTGCCAGCAGTGCATCCGGGACAGGGCTAGATACGCAGTATTTT.